Listed here is a single T cell receptor (beta chain). The sample contains more than one DNA sequence encoding this CDR3. This specimen belongs to a study of CD8+ T cells in alopecia areata. In the study overall: A 6-month period off drug followed tofacitinib, which lasted 6 to 18 months.

The germline V gene has CDR1 GTSNPN and CDR2 SVGIG (reference sequence). This CDR3 region has 11 residues. V was clipped by 0 bases and J by 3 bases, with 1 base between them. Reverse transcribed after extraction, RNA yielded cDNA as the sequencing template. TCRdb's table, derived via immunoSEQ multiplex PCR, lists solely in-frame clones and lacks some. The data hold 75,000 to 100,000 clones, with roughly 47% observed a single time. The V call is TRBV30, the J call TRBJ2-3, with D unresolved. The source is a human donor with alopecia areata. The sequenced material came from CD4+ T cells sorted from blood. Written as DNA, the CDR3 is TGTGCCTGGAGTGTTACAGATACGCAGTATTTT. Encoded protein: CAWSVTDTQYF.